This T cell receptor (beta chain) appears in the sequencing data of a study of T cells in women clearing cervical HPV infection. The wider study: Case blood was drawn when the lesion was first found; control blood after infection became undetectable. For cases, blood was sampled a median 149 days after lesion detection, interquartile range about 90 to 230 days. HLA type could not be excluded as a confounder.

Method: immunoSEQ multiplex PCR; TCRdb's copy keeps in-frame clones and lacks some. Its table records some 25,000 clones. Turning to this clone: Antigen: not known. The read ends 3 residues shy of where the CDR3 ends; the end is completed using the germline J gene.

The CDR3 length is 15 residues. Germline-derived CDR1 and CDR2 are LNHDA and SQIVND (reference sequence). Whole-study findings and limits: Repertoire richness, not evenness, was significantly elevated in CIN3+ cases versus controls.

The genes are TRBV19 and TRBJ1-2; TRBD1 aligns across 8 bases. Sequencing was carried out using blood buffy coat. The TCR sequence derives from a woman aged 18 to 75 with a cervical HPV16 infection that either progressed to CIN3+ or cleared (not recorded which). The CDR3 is CASSIGQGSTDTYTF. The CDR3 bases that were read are TGTGCCAGTAGTATAGGACAGGGGAGCACAGATACC.